Presented here are 5 T cell receptor beta chains from one specimen sequenced in a study of monozygotic twins with inflammatory bowel disease (dated by TCRdb to about 2019). Libraries were made using 5' RACE. TCRdb shows the sequencer as Illumina HiSeq 2500. TCRdb reprocessed the reads, and each CDR3 protein sequence is entered once, without DNA. The sample table holds approximately 400,000 distinct CDR3 sequences. Approximately 2.3% of the sample goes to the ten largest clones. Sequenced: blood. The receptor source for this set is a human donor with ulcerative colitis or Crohn's disease, or a healthy co-twin of an affected twin (not recorded which).

The chain's CDR3 is CASSYSGQLSHSYEQYF. The genes are TRBV6-2 or TRBV6-3 and TRBJ2-7; no DNA is available, so the TRBD1 call from TCRdb remains unchecked. The CDR3 covers 17 residues. Per germline, CDR1 MNHEY and CDR2 SVGEGT.

The chain links TRBV11-1 to TRBJ2-2. The germline CDR1 and CDR2 sequences are SGHAT and FQDESV (reference sequence). There are 19 residues in the CDR3. CDR3 protein: CASSLGVIWQAANTGELFF.

This sequence joins TRBV5-1 and TRBJ2-2; without DNA, the TCRdb call of TRBD1 cannot be checked. CDR3 length: 16 residues. Per germline, CDR1 SGHRS and CDR2 YFSETQ. This CDR3 reads CASSLFLTGGTGELFF.

This chain joins TRBV30 and TRBJ1-1; checking the TCRdb D call of TRBD1 is not possible without DNA. CDR1 GTSNPN and CDR2 SVGIG come from the germline V gene (reference sequence). CDR3 length: 14 amino acids. This CDR3 is CAWRPTGVRTEAFF.

The chain has TRBV5-1 and TRBJ2-5; the TCRdb D gene call, TRBD2, has no DNA to confirm it. This CDR3 has 17 amino acids. Germline CDR1 is SGHRS and CDR2 is YFSETQ. The CDR3 region is CASSFSSGGLRSETQYF.